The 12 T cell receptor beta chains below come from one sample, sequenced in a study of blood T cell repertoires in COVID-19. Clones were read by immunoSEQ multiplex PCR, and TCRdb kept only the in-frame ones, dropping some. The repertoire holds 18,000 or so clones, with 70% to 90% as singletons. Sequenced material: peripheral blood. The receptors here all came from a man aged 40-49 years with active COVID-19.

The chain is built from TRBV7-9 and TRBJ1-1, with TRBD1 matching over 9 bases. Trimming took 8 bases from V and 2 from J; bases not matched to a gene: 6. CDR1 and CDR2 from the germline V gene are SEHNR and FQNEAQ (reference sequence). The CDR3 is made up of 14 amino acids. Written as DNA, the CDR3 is TGTGCCAGCTCCGGGACAGGGAGAAACACTGAAGCTTTCTTT. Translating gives CASSGTGRNTEAFF.

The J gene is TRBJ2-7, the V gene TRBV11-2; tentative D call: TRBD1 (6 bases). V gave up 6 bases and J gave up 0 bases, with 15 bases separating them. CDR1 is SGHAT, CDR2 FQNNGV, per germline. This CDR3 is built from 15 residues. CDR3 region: CASSRATGFSYEQYF. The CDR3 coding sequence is TGTGCCAGCAGTAGAGCGACAGGCTTCTCCTACGAGCAGTACTTC.

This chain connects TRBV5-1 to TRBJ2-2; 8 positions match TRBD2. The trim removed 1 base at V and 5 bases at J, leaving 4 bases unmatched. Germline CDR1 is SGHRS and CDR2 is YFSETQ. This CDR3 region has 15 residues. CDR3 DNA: TGCGCCAGCAGCTTGAGTCTAGCGGGTACCGGGGAGCTGTTTTTT. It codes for CASSLSLAGTGELFF.

DNA for the CDR3: TGTGCCAGCAGCTTAGCCCCTTGGCGGGCCCAAGAGACCCAGTACTTC. Translating it yields CASSLAPWRAQETQYF. The chain recombines TRBV7-2 with TRBJ2-5, with D perhaps matching TRBD2 (5 bases). Germline loops: CDR1 SGHTA, CDR2 FQGNSA. The V end lost 0 bases, the J end lost 1 base, and 12 bases lay between the germline ends. The CDR3 is 16 residues long.

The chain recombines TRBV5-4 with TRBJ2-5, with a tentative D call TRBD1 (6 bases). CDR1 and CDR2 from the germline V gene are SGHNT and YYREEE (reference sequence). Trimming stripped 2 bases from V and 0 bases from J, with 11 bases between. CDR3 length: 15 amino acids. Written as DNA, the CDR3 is TGTGCCAGCAGCTTCGTCGGGACAAACCAAGAGACCCAGTACTTC. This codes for CASSFVGTNQETQYF.

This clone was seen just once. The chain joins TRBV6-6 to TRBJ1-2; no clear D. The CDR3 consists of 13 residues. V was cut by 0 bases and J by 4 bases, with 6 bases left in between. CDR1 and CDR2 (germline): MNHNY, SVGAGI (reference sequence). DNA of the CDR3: TGTGCCAGCAGTTACTCGACTACCTATGGCTACACCTTC. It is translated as CASSYSTTYGYTF.

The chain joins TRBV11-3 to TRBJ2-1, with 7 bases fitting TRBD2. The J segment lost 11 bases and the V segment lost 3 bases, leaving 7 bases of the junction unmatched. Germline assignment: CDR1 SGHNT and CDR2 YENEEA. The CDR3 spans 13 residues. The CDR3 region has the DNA TGTGCCAGCAGCTTGAGGGAGGGCCGGAAGCAGTTCTTC. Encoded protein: CASSLREGRKQFF.

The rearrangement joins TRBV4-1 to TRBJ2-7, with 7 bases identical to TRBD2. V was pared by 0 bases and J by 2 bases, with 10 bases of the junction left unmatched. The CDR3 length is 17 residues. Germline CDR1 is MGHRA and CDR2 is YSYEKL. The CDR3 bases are TGCGCCAGCAGCCAAGATTCCGCGGGAGCTTCCCCCTACGAGCAGTACTTC. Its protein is CASSQDSAGASPYEQYF.

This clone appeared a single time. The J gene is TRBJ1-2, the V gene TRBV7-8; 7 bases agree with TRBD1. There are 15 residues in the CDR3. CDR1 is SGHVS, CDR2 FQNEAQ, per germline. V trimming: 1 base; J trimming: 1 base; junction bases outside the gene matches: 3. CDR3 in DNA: TGTGCCAGCAGCTTAGAGGGGGCCCTTAACTATGGCTACACCTTC. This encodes CASSLEGALNYGYTF.

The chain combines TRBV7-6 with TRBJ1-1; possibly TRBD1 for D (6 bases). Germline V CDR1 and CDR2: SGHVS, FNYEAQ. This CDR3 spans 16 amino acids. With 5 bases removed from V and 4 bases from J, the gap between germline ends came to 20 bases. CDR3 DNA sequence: TGTGCCAGCAGCACCTTATTGGGACATTGGGGCACTGAAGCTTTCTTT. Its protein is CASSTLLGHWGTEAFF.

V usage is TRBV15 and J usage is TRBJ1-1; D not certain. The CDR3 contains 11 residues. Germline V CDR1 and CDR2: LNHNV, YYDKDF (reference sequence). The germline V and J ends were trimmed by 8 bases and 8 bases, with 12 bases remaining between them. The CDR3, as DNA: TGTGCCACCCGCCTGTCGGAGGAAGCTTTCTTT. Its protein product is CATRLSEEAFF.

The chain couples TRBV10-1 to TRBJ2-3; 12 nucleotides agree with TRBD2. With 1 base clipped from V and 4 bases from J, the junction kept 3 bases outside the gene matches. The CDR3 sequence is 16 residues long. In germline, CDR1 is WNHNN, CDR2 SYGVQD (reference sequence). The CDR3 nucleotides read TGCGCCAGCAGTGAGTTTCTAGCGGGAGGGCCAGATACGCAGTATTTT. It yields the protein CASSEFLAGGPDTQYF.